This T cell receptor (beta chain) was found in a study of HIV-infected patients and healthy controls (TCRdb year 2014). Turning to the overall study: The study asked whether deep sequencing of the TCR repertoire from small blood samples of HIV patients could detect immune perturbation and reconstitution.

On the study overall, not on this receptor specifically: The dynamics of distinct T-cell subpopulations could not be separated, and sequencing depth was restricted, because whole blood was used. Eight alpha and eight beta V genes showed significantly different mean usage between HIV-infected patients and controls. The observed differences in diversity could not be explained by the slight differences in age and sex profiles between the study cohorts. Oligoclonality may be reflected in the significantly higher mean Gini indices of HIV-infected repertoires compared with controls. Alpha-chain CDR3s from MAIT cells appeared at high frequency in healthy controls but were severely depleted in HIV+ repertoires. In HIV-infected patients, the apparent post-therapy recovery of the Gini index was not replicated in size-matched repertoire data. HIV-associated CDR3s exhibited a significant reduction in frequency during therapy, whereas CMV-associated CDR3s exhibited no significant change, although the majority increased in frequency. Differing numbers of distinct sequences in patients and controls hindered comparison, and size-matching assigned excessive weight to rare events in the HIV-infected data. A major limit on how widely the findings apply, in the view of the authors, was that only sixteen HIV-infected individuals were processed. Both the Jaccard index and the count of highly shared sequences showed that healthy controls shared more CDR3s between individuals than HIV+ patients did. In the samples, alpha-beta chain pairing was left undetermined. The study did not determine donor HLA types. Healthy control repertoires showed roughly threefold more distinct CDR3s and higher Shannon diversity than untreated HIV+ repertoires.

Using SuperScript III with primers targeting the alpha and beta constant regions, 500 ng of RNA was reverse transcribed. Alpha and beta chain libraries were generated separately via chain-specific third strand synthesis with multiplexing indices. In the protocol, all rearrangements within a chain were amplified with a single primer pair so that primer bias was avoided, and molecular barcodes were added to each cDNA molecule. T4 RNA Ligase 1 joined purified cDNA to a 5' RACE adapter that carried a random hexamer and the SP2 sequencing primer site. Second strand synthesis was performed with Phusion polymerase and primed from the SP2 site, and slow temperature ramps were applied to favor optimal annealing. Two random hexamer sequences, both added before amplification and joined together, made up the 12-nucleotide barcode of each molecule. P5 and P7 adapter elements plus a second index were added in a short first PCR, which was followed by a 23-cycle amplification PCR with P5s and P7 primers. In total the libraries went through about 27 PCR cycles, after which the libraries were quantified on a Qubit, sized on a Bioanalyzer, and diluted to roughly 4.2 nM. Sequencing of the normalized libraries was performed on an Illumina MiSeq with 2 x 250 paired-end kits. Reverse transcription reactions were cleaned up on MinElute columns and eluted into 7.5 to 10 ul Tris-Cl. The adapter ligations were run for 20 to 25 hours at 16 degrees C, and AMPure XP beads at a 1:1 ratio were afterwards used to clean them. The study's processing was this. Demultiplexed FASTQ files were processed with a modified Decombinator by which V, J, insert and barcode information was output. Sequences that shared a barcode but differed from the dominant sequence were discarded as errors, and original cDNA molecules were estimated by counting barcodes clustered at Levenshtein distance 3. For downstream analyses, the R packages ineq, vegan, igraph and RCytoscape were used, along with IMGT nomenclature and CDR3 definitions. V gene usage was computed over distinct sequences, each TCR counted once to avoid skew from clonal expansion. Whenever two unique CDR3 amino acid sequences within a donor differed by a single Levenshtein edit, similarity networks linked them. Published HIV-specific CDR3s (92 alpha, approximately 680 beta) and CMV-specific CDR3s (about 13 alpha, a few hundred beta) were compiled and searched for in the repertoires. Random subsampling to size-matched repertoires demonstrated that the decreased diversity in patients did not result from their lower sequence numbers. TCRdb reprocessing: public reads trimmed at Q25 with fastp, clones called with MiXCR, in-frame beta chains kept. Each record represents a unique CDR3 protein, reported with the most common genes and DNA among its rows. The V and J calls were determined by TCRdb, not by the authors. In all, the sample holds approximately 25,000 distinct CDR3 sequences, and 7.5% to 10% of those were seen once. Roughly 4.3% of the sample belongs to the ten largest clones.

Whole blood was used without cell fractionation, so all unsorted peripheral T cells were reflected in the repertoire. Around ten uninfected healthy donors were sampled as controls, a few of whom were sampled twice 2 to 4 months apart. For RNA extraction, an approximately 2.6 ml sample of peripheral blood was drawn into Tempus tubes. The TURBO-DNase kit was used to remove leftover genomic DNA, and GLOBINclear was used to deplete globin mRNA. This clonotype was detected ten times or more. The clone's antigen remains unknown. The record has no base qualities; no much larger clone is one base away. V is clipped by 0 bases and J by 3 bases, and the sequence between their germline boundaries is 6 bases long. The CDR3 goes from the cysteine to the phenylalanine over 13 residues. The read is trimmed to its CDR3 DNA, 39 bases read in frame from base 1. From the germline V gene (reference sequence), CDR1 is SGHKS and CDR2 is YYEKEE.

Sequences were obtained from blood. The chain employs TRBV5-5 and TRBJ2-5; the D gene lacks a confident call. The sequence was collected from an adult in good health. Here is the DNA: TGTGCCAGCAGCTTGGGTAGGGAAGAGACCCAGTACTTC. Its translation is CASSLGREETQYF.